Listed below are T cell receptor beta chains from one sample, sequenced in a study of blood T cell repertoires in COVID-19. Using immunoSEQ multiplex PCR, the repertoire was profiled, and TCRdb retains in-frame clones only, with some absent. Among approximately 470,000 clones listed, around 87% were seen once. The sequenced sample consisted of PBMCs or T cells enriched from blood (not recorded which). The receptor set was obtained from a woman aged 18-35 years who had recovered from COVID-19. The CDR3 runs from the conserved cysteine through the conserved F or W. Each record gives: V gene, CDR3 length, D gene, clone size, J gene, CDR3 DNA, CDR3 protein. D genes are given only for firm matches. Only some rows state a clone size, as once, few, many or a class for expanded clones.

v_gene: TRBV6-5
len: 12
d_gene: NA
abundance: NA
j_gene: TRBJ1-5
CDR3nt: TGTGCCAGCAGTCAGGATAATCAGCCCCAGCATTTT
CDR3aa: CASSQDNQPQHF

v_gene: TRBV4-2
len: 18
d_gene: TRBD2
abundance: NA
j_gene: TRBJ2-1
CDR3nt: TGTGCCAGCAGCCAAGGGGGGGCTCTAGCGGGGTCCTACAATGAGCAGTTCTTC
CDR3aa: CASSQGGALAGSYNEQFF

v_gene: TRBV14
len: 16
d_gene: NA
abundance: NA
j_gene: TRBJ1-2
CDR3nt: TGTGCCAGCAGCCATCTGGGCCGCGGGATGGACTATGGCTACACCTTC
CDR3aa: CASSHLGRGMDYGYTF

v_gene: TRBV5-1
len: 13
d_gene: NA
abundance: NA
j_gene: TRBJ1-2
CDR3nt: TGCGCCAGCAGCTTGGAGACAGCTTATGGCTACACCTTC
CDR3aa: CASSLETAYGYTF

v_gene: TRBV28
len: 16
d_gene: NA
abundance: NA
j_gene: TRBJ2-3
CDR3nt: TGTGCCAGCAGTCCCCTCGGGGGATTTAACACAGATACGCAGTATTTT
CDR3aa: CASSPLGGFNTDTQYF

v_gene: TRBV30
len: 17
d_gene: TRBD2
abundance: once
j_gene: TRBJ2-3
CDR3nt: TGTGCCTGGAGTCCCTACAGCGGGGGGGCTTACACAGATACGCAGTATTTT
CDR3aa: CAWSPYSGGAYTDTQYF

v_gene: TRBV18
len: 16
d_gene: TRBD1
abundance: NA
j_gene: TRBJ2-7
CDR3nt: TGTGCCAGCTCCACAGGGGGCGAAAATAGGCCCTACGAGCAGTACTTC
CDR3aa: CASSTGGENRPYEQYF

v_gene: TRBV28
len: 15
d_gene: TRBD1
abundance: few
j_gene: TRBJ1-2
CDR3nt: TGTGCCAGCAGCCCTTTTTCAGGGGGCGGCTATGGCTACACCTTC
CDR3aa: CASSPFSGGGYGYTF

v_gene: TRBV2
len: 14
d_gene: NA
abundance: NA
j_gene: TRBJ1-2
CDR3nt: TGTGCCAGCACCACGGGGGGCCCTAACTATGGCTACACCTTC
CDR3aa: CASTTGGPNYGYTF

v_gene: TRBV14
len: 13
d_gene: NA
abundance: NA
j_gene: TRBJ1-1
CDR3nt: TGTGCCAGCAGCCGTGACACGAACACTGAAGCTTTCTTT
CDR3aa: CASSRDTNTEAFF

v_gene: TRBV6-5
len: 14
d_gene: NA
abundance: NA
j_gene: TRBJ1-1
CDR3nt: TGTGCCAGCAGTCGGACAGCCTCGTACACTGAAGCTTTCTTT
CDR3aa: CASSRTASYTEAFF

v_gene: TRBV6-4
len: 15
d_gene: TRBD1
abundance: NA
j_gene: TRBJ1-1
CDR3nt: TGTGCCAGCAGTAAGACGACAGGGGGATCAACTGAAGCTTTCTTT
CDR3aa: CASSKTTGGSTEAFF

v_gene: TRBV7-9
len: 15
d_gene: TRBD2
abundance: few
j_gene: TRBJ2-7
CDR3nt: TGTGCCAGCAGCAGATGGACTAGCGAGACCTACGAGCAGTACTTC
CDR3aa: CASSRWTSETYEQYF

v_gene: TRBV7-9
len: 13
d_gene: NA
abundance: few
j_gene: TRBJ1-5
CDR3nt: TGTGCCAGCAGCTTAGAAGGGGGTCAGCCCCAGCATTTT
CDR3aa: CASSLEGGQPQHF

v_gene: TRBV7-9
len: 11
d_gene: NA
abundance: NA
j_gene: TRBJ2-1
CDR3nt: TGTGCCAGCAGCTCGAGCAATGAGCAGTTCTTC
CDR3aa: CASSSSNEQFF

v_gene: TRBV10-3
len: 15
d_gene: NA
abundance: NA
j_gene: TRBJ1-1
CDR3nt: TGTGCCATCAGTGAGTCGGCAGAGGAAAACACTGAAGCTTTCTTT
CDR3aa: CAISESAEENTEAFF

v_gene: TRBV3-1/TRBV3-2
len: 15
d_gene: NA
abundance: NA
j_gene: TRBJ2-1
CDR3nt: TGTGCCAGCAGCCAAGTGGTGGGGGCCAACAATGAGCAGTTCTTC
CDR3aa: CASSQVVGANNEQFF

v_gene: TRBV19
len: 14
d_gene: TRBD1
abundance: NA
j_gene: TRBJ1-3
CDR3nt: TGTGCCAGTAGTTCGACAGGGTCGGGAAACACCATATATTTT
CDR3aa: CASSSTGSGNTIYF

v_gene: TRBV25-1
len: 13
d_gene: TRBD1
abundance: NA
j_gene: TRBJ1-6
CDR3nt: TGTGCCAGAGACAGGGCGTCTGGGTCACCCCTCCACTTT
CDR3aa: CARDRASGSPLHF

v_gene: TRBV5-1
len: 19
d_gene: TRBD2
abundance: once
j_gene: TRBJ2-7
CDR3nt: TGCGCCAGCAGTCAAAAGGGACTAGCGGGGTATTCGATTCACTACGAGCAGTACTTC
CDR3aa: CASSQKGLAGYSIHYEQYF

v_gene: TRBV11-2
len: 16
d_gene: TRBD1
abundance: few
j_gene: TRBJ2-7
CDR3nt: TGTGCCAGCAGCTTAGATTGGGGACAGGGTCTCGACGAGCAGTACTTC
CDR3aa: CASSLDWGQGLDEQYF

v_gene: TRBV12-5
len: 17
d_gene: NA
abundance: NA
j_gene: TRBJ2-1
CDR3nt: TGTGCTAGTGGTTTGTTCGGGTCCAGCGGTGGGTTCAATGAGCAGTTCTTC
CDR3aa: CASGLFGSSGGFNEQFF

v_gene: TRBV12-3/TRBV12-4
len: 13
d_gene: NA
abundance: NA
j_gene: TRBJ1-1
CDR3nt: TGTGCCAGCAGTAATTCCAGGGGCGAAAAAGCTTTCTTT
CDR3aa: CASSNSRGEKAFF

v_gene: TRBV28
len: 16
d_gene: TRBD1
abundance: NA
j_gene: TRBJ1-5
CDR3nt: TGTGCCAGCAGTTTATTCGCGGGACAGATACATCAGCCCCAGCATTTT
CDR3aa: CASSLFAGQIHQPQHF

v_gene: TRBV7-8
len: 17
d_gene: TRBD1
abundance: NA
j_gene: TRBJ1-3
CDR3nt: TGTGCCAGCAGCTCCCGACAGGGGACGAGCTCTGGAAACACCATATATTTT
CDR3aa: CASSSRQGTSSGNTIYF

v_gene: TRBV30
len: 11
d_gene: NA
abundance: NA
j_gene: TRBJ1-2
CDR3nt: TGTGCCTGGAGTGAAACGGGGGGCTACACCTTC
CDR3aa: CAWSETGGYTF